The entry that follows covers one T cell receptor beta chain sequence. V gave up 7 bases and J gave up 8 bases; unmatched junction bases: 13. The CDR3 has 16 amino acids. CDR1 is MNHEY, CDR2 SMNVEV, per germline (reference sequence). This record belongs to a study of blood T cell repertoires in COVID-19. Recovery meant two consecutive negative NP/OP PCR tests, professional clearance, or resolved symptoms. As handled by the study authors: Reference gene primer amplification gave estimated nucleated cell counts. Here immunoSEQ multiplex PCR was the method, and the copy in TCRdb shows in-frame clones only, minus some. V, J and clone size reflect that table, while D and trimming were determined from the DNA. The sample shows over 250,000 clones, around 90% of them seen only once.

The genes are TRBV27 and TRBJ1-4, with 10 bases that match TRBD1. Sequenced sample: PBMCs or T cells enriched from blood (not recorded which). The receptor was derived from a woman aged 18-30 years who had recovered from COVID-19. The CDR3 is CASTPGPGQGSEKLFF. The DNA for the CDR3 is TGTGCCAGCACCCCCGGACCGGGACAGGGGAGCGAAAAACTGTTTTTT.